This T cell receptor beta chain was found in a study of CD8 T cells in Susac syndrome. General study points: The relatively small number of individuals in the TCR sequencing and HLA analysis was acknowledged by the study.

Controls matched for sex and age were healthy donors. The authors negatively isolated CD8+ and CD4+ T cells and FACS-enriched TEMRA cells. This clonotype has a single count. Antigen unknown. RNA amounts of about 0.45 to 1 ug underwent reverse transcription with random hexamers. Amplification of TCR beta CDR3 spanned 54 Vbeta and 13 Jbeta via immunoSEQ multiplex PCR. MiXCR, applied by TCRdb to the immunoSEQ multiplex PCR reads, yields one record per CDR3 protein. The sample yields roughly 190,000 distinct CDR3 sequences, about 95% seen once. Trimming pared 8 bases from V and 3 bases from J, leaving 14 bases between. Germline CDR1 DFQATT, CDR2 SNEGSKA (reference sequence). CDR3 length equals 12 residues.

The TCR sequence derives from a human donor in good health. Sequenced: CD4+ T cells from PBMCs. V gene TRBV20-1 combines with J gene TRBJ2-7, with a weak D call TRBD1 (6 bases). The CDR3 region is CSTRQEIYEQYF. In nucleotides, the CDR3 is TGCAGTACCCGACAGGAGATCTACGAGCAGTACTTC.